What follows describes a single TCR beta chain. As processed by the authors: Estimation of nucleated cell counts was performed using reference gene primer amplification. Repertoires were generated with immunoSEQ multiplex PCR, while TCRdb's copy carries only in-frame clones and drops some. V and J calls and clone size are copied from that table; D and trimming were computed from the DNA. The table has around 310,000 clones, over 75% seen once; the top ten hold more than 6%. The CDR3 runs to 16 residues. Germline loops: CDR1 KGHSH, CDR2 LQKENI. The ends lost 3 bases at V and 4 bases at J; junction bases unmatched: 10. The Seattle patients joined while their infection was active and were tracked longitudinally afterward. The sample comes from a study of blood T cell repertoires in COVID-19. Study as a whole: Whether acute or convalescent, the COVID-19 samples came from the United States, Italy and Spain. The cDNA or gDNA used as material had been derived from T cells, B-cell-depleted T cells, or PBMCs.

Material: peripheral blood. This clonotype originated in a woman aged 30 to 39 with COVID-19, enrolled during active disease. The chain recombines TRBV18 with TRBJ2-7; TRBD2 matches 9 bases. In DNA, the CDR3 is TGTGCCAGCTCACCCCCGAGGGGTAGCGGGAGTTACGAGCAGTACTTC. Translation gives CASSPPRGSGSYEQYF.